This T cell receptor (beta chain) was obtained from a study of identical twins. Findings and caveats of the study: Cord blood's abundant beta clonotypes had fewer insertions, unlike memory repertoires.

TCRdb processed the 5' RACE reads anew with MiXCR; each CDR3 protein has one entry. In the table there are around 570,000 distinct CDR3 sequences, 9.5% to 10% of which are singletons. V gave up 1 base and J gave up 5 bases, with 21 bases separating them. This CDR3 has 16 residues. The germline gives CDR1 SQVTM, CDR2 ANQGSEA. This clonotype was found a few times. What it binds is unknown. These data also formed part of another study, on yellow fever vaccine responses in identical twins.

The sequenced sample consisted of PBMCs. V usage is TRBV29-1 and J usage is TRBJ2-7, with D possibly called TRBD1 or TRBD2 (7 bases each). This clonotype was sampled from a woman younger than 35 in good health. The CDR3 DNA sequence: TGCAGCGTTGAAGGGGGAGGGTCGACAGGGTTCGACGAGCAGTACTTC. Translating gives CSVEGGGSTGFDEQYF.